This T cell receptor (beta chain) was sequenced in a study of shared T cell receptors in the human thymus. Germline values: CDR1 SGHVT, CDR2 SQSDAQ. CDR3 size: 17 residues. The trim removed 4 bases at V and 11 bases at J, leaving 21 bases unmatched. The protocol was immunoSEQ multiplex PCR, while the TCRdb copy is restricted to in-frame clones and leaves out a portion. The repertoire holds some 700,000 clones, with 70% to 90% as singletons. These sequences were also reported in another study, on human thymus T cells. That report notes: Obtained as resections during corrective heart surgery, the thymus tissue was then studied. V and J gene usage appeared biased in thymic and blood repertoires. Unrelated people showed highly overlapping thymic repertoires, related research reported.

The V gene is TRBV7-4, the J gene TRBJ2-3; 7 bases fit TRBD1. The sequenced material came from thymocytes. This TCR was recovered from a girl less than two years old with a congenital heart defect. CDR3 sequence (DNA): TGTGCCAGCAGCTCCCGGAGAGGACAGCAACACGCAGGGGGGCAGTATTTT. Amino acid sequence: CASSSRRGQQHAGGQYF.